Listed below are T cell receptor beta chains from one sample, sequenced in a study of blood T cells in healthy people across ages. TCRdb re-analysed the 5' RACE reads in MiXCR, keeping a single row per CDR3 protein. The sample holds around 1,000,000 distinct CDR3 sequences, approximately 26% seen once. This sample was also put to use in a study of T cells of mothers and their children.

The specimen was blood. These receptors came from a girl aged 2 to 9 in good health. CDR3s include the opening cysteine and the closing phenylalanine or tryptophan. Each record gives: CDR3 DNA, CDR3 protein, V gene, clone size, J gene, D gene. A D gene is named only where the DNA matches it firmly. Clone size is stated in some rows and not others, as once, few, many or a class when expanded.

TGTGCCAGCAGTTACAGGAACTACGAGCAGTACTTC | CASSYRNYEQYF | TRBV6-2/TRBV6-3 | - | TRBJ2-7 | -
TGTGCCAGCTCCAGGATGGTGGGCGAGCAGTACTTC | CASSRMVGEQYF | TRBV6-2/TRBV6-3 | - | TRBJ2-7 | -
TGTGCCAGCAGCCAAGATTCGAGCGGAAAGACCCAGTACTTC | CASSQDSSGKTQYF | TRBV4-2 | - | TRBJ2-5 | -
TGTGCCATCAGTGTTTATGGGCAAGAGACCCAGTACTTC | CAISVYGQETQYF | TRBV10-3 | - | TRBJ2-5 | -
TGTGCCAGCAGCGTCACAGCGGGAGTTGGGGAGACCCAGTACTTC | CASSVTAGVGETQYF | TRBV9 | once | TRBJ2-5 | TRBD2
TGTGTCGATAGGGGGCCATATGGCTACACCTTC | CVDRGPYGYTF | TRBV7-8 | few | TRBJ1-2 | TRBD1
TGTGCCAGCAGCCCGGGGGAACCAGCCCCGCTCCACTTT | CASSPGEPAPLHF | TRBV7-9 | few | TRBJ1-6 | -
TGCAGTGCCCCTCTGACAGGGGGCGGGGGAGAGACCCAGTACTTC | CSAPLTGGGGETQYF | TRBV20-1 | - | TRBJ2-5 | TRBD1
TGTGCCAGCAGCTTAAGGCAGGGGCCATATTATGGCTACACCTTC | CASSLRQGPYYGYTF | TRBV7-2 | - | TRBJ1-2 | -
TGTGCCAGCAGCCAAGAGGGACCCTTTATAGCCAAAAACATTCAGTACTTC | CASSQEGPFIAKNIQYF | TRBV3-1 | - | TRBJ2-4 | -
TGTGCCAGCAGCCAAGCAGCAAGCGGTAATGAGCAGTTCTTC | CASSQAASGNEQFF | TRBV4-2 | few | TRBJ2-1 | -
TGCGCCAGCAGCTTAGAGCGGGGGCGCCCCCCAGAGACCCAGTACTTC | CASSLERGRPPETQYF | TRBV5-1 | few | TRBJ2-5 | TRBD2
TGTGCCAGCAGCTCGCAGGGACAGGGTAACAATGAGCAGTTCTTC | CASSSQGQGNNEQFF | TRBV11-2 | - | TRBJ2-1 | TRBD1
TGTGCCAGCAGCTTGAATACGGGTCCGGACCGCTCCTACGAGCAGTACTTC | CASSLNTGPDRSYEQYF | TRBV5-8 | few | TRBJ2-7 | -
TGTGCCAGCAGTTTAGGAGGGGGCGTAGAGTCACCCCTCCACTTT | CASSLGGGVESPLHF | TRBV12-3/TRBV12-4 | - | TRBJ1-6 | TRBD1
TGCAGTGCTAGGGGGTCGGGTAGGGAGACCCAGTACTTC | CSARGSGRETQYF | TRBV20-1 | - | TRBJ2-5 | -
TGTGCCAGCCGGGGGGTATCTGGGGCCAACGTCCTGACTTTC | CASRGVSGANVLTF | TRBV28 | - | TRBJ2-6 | TRBD2
TGCGCCAGCAGCCAACCACCGGGAGGGGGCTTGGAGACCCAGTACTTC | CASSQPPGGGLETQYF | TRBV4-1 | - | TRBJ2-5 | -
TGTGCCACCTGCGACGGTGGTTTCGAAAAGACCCAGTACTTC | CATCDGGFEKTQYF | TRBV27 | - | TRBJ2-5 | -
TGTGCCAGCAGTGACTTCGGCGGGAACTATGAAAAACTGTTTTTT | CASSDFGGNYEKLFF | TRBV6-1 | - | TRBJ1-4 | -
TGTGCCAGCTCACTTTCGAAGAGGGAGACCCAGTACTTC | CASSLSKRETQYF | TRBV18 | - | TRBJ2-5 | -
TGCAGTGCTAGAGAGGCTAGCGGCCAAGAGACCCAGTACTTC | CSAREASGQETQYF | TRBV20-1 | many | TRBJ2-5 | TRBD2
TGCAGTGCTAGAGGGACTAGCGGGGGGGCTACCTACGAGCAGTACTTC | CSARGTSGGATYEQYF | TRBV20-1 | few | TRBJ2-7 | TRBD2
TGCAGTGCTCCCCAAAGGGACAGATATGGCTACACCTTC | CSAPQRDRYGYTF | TRBV20-1 | - | TRBJ1-2 | TRBD1
TGTGCCAGCAGCTTCAGGGGGCCACAAGAGACCCAGTACTTC | CASSFRGPQETQYF | TRBV7-2 | few | TRBJ2-5 | TRBD1
TGCAGTGCTGCCGAGGGAAGCGGGGGCCCTCGGGAGACCCAGTACTTC | CSAAEGSGGPRETQYF | TRBV20-1 | few | TRBJ2-5 | TRBD2
TGTGCCAGCAGCTTGAGTGACTGGGAGACAGATACGCAGTATTTT | CASSLSDWETDTQYF | TRBV5-6 | - | TRBJ2-3 | -
TGCAGCGTTGCGATTTGGGGTGAAGAGACCCAGTACTTC | CSVAIWGEETQYF | TRBV29-1 | - | TRBJ2-5 | -
TGTGCCAGCAGCCAAGATCGTGAGTTTAATGAAAAACTGTTTTTT | CASSQDREFNEKLFF | TRBV3-1 | few | TRBJ1-4 | -
TGCGCCAGCAGCCAATACAGGGGGATTAGCTACGAGCAGTACTTC | CASSQYRGISYEQYF | TRBV4-3 | - | TRBJ2-7 | TRBD1
TGTGCCAGCAGCAAAGAGAGCCGGGAGGCCTACGAGCAGTACTTC | CASSKESREAYEQYF | TRBV21-1 | - | TRBJ2-7 | -
TGTGCCAGCTCACCCCCGACTAGCGGGGGGAACACAGATACGCAGTATTTT | CASSPPTSGGNTDTQYF | TRBV18 | few | TRBJ2-3 | TRBD2
TGTGCCAGCAGCCGATCAGCTGACTACGAGCAGTACTTC | CASSRSADYEQYF | TRBV7-9 | - | TRBJ2-7 | -
TGCGCCCGACATCAGCCCCAGCATTTT | CARHQPQHF | TRBV5-1 | - | TRBJ1-5 | -
TGTGCCAACAGCTTAGAAGGGGGGGGAAACACCATATATTTT | CANSLEGGGNTIYF | TRBV7-2 | - | TRBJ1-3 | -
TGCAGTGCTAGAGCACGGGACAGTAGCACAGATACGCAGTATTTT | CSARARDSSTDTQYF | TRBV20-1 | - | TRBJ2-3 | TRBD1
TGTGCCAGCAGCTCCCAGGACGGATGGGAGCAGTACTTC | CASSSQDGWEQYF | TRBV7-3 | - | TRBJ2-7 | -
TGTGCCAGCAGCTTAGAGCGCGGGACAGGGGGGTCCCTCTACGAGCAGTACTTC | CASSLERGTGGSLYEQYF | TRBV7-9 | - | TRBJ2-7 | TRBD1
TGTGCCAGCAGATGGTCGGGGGATGAGCAGTTCTTC | CASRWSGDEQFF | TRBV12-3/TRBV12-4 | - | TRBJ2-1 | -
TGTGCCAGCAGCCGCTCGACTAGCGGGGGCCTGTGGGCCTACAATGAGCAGTTCTTC | CASSRSTSGGLWAYNEQFF | TRBV7-8 | - | TRBJ2-1 | TRBD2
TGTGCCAGCAGCTTGGGGGGCGGGAGGGTAGGAGAGACCCAGTACTTC | CASSLGGGRVGETQYF | TRBV5-4 | - | TRBJ2-5 | TRBD2
TGTGCCATCAGTGGACAGCGGCTTCAAGAGACCCAGTACTTC | CAISGQRLQETQYF | TRBV10-3 | - | TRBJ2-5 | -
TGTGCCAGCAGCAGCGATCTTGGGACAGGGGATGAAAAACTGTTTTTT | CASSSDLGTGDEKLFF | TRBV4-2 | many | TRBJ1-4 | TRBD1